This entry lists 3 T cell receptor beta chains sequenced from one sample in a study of PD-L1 blockade in urothelial cancer. Assay used: immunoSEQ multiplex PCR; TCRdb lists only in-frame clones, some missing. This sample has about 29,000 clones, with roughly 80% found just once. Time point defined: peripheral blood 6 weeks after treatment start. The sequences come from PBMCs, collected around atezolizumab (anti-PD-L1) treatment. These receptors all stem from a man aged 65 to 85 with urothelial cancer.

For the CDR3, the DNA is TGCGCCAGCAGCCGGGACAGCATCTACGAGCAGTACTTC. Translation: CASSRDSIYEQYF. This rearrangement joins TRBV5-1 to TRBJ2-7; 7 nucleotides match TRBD1. Germline-derived CDR1 and CDR2 are SGHRS and YFSETQ. This CDR3 contains 13 residues. Trimming cost V 4 bases and J 3 bases; bases outside gene matches: 4. Based on the CDR3 plus reference TRBV5-1 and TRBJ2-7, the full variable domain is KAGVTQTPRYLIKTRGQQVTLSCSPISGHRSVSWYQQTPGQGLQFLFEYFSETQRNKGNFPGRFSGRQFSNSRSEMNVSTLELGDSALYLCASSRDSIYEQYFGPGTRLTVT.

The CDR3 here is CASSGGQSTDTQYF. For the CDR3, the DNA is TGCGCCAGCAGCGGCGGACAGAGCACAGATACGCAGTATTTT. The J gene is TRBJ2-3, the V gene TRBV5-1; D possibly corresponds to TRBD1 (6 bases). V was shortened by 4 bases and J by 0 bases, with 9 bases between the two germline ends. The CDR3 covers 14 residues. The germline CDR1 and CDR2 sequences are SGHRS and YFSETQ.

The rearrangement joins TRBV5-4 to TRBJ2-2; D perhaps matches TRBD2 (5 bases). This CDR3 has 14 residues. Trimming removed 0 bases at V and 6 bases at J, with 9 bases between. The germline gives CDR1 SGHNT, CDR2 YYREEE (reference sequence). The DNA of the CDR3 is TGTGCCAGCAGCTTGGAGGCGGGTTCCGGGGAGCTGTTTTTT. Encoded protein: CASSLEAGSGELFF.